This TCR beta chain is from a study of shared clonotypes between healthy human individuals. The CDR3 is 15 amino acids. V was clipped by 6 bases and J by 4 bases, with 16 bases between them. The germline V gene has CDR1 MNHNS and CDR2 SASEGT. Only one count was recorded for this clone. The antigen remains unidentified. Profiling relied on immunoSEQ multiplex PCR, and the TCRdb table lists in-frame clones only, not all of them. The data contain about 1 million clones, 70% to 80% of them singletons. General study results and limits: Naive subsets generally had larger estimated richness than memory subsets. Rarefaction gave evidence that sorted-subset sequencing remained incomplete despite large depth. A limitation of the genetic and exposure-history diversity represented arose from few donors. Shared across a few donors were about 4.8% of the naive CD4 clonotypes.

This sequence originates from a man aged 18 to 35 in good health. The sequencing input was memory CD4+ T cells sorted from blood. Noted subset: CD45RA-negative fraction. The chain joins TRBV6-1 to TRBJ1-5; perhaps TRBD1 as D (6 bases). CDR3: CASSYNWGANQPQHF. DNA of the CDR3: TGTGCCAGCAGCTATAACTGGGGGGCAAATCAGCCCCAGCATTTT.